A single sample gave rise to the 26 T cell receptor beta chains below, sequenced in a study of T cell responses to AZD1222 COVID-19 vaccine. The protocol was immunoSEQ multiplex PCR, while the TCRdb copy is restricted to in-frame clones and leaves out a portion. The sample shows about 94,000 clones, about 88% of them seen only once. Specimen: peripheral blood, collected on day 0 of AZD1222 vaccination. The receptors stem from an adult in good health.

The CDR3 sequence: CASSAGQGPYEQYF. The CDR3 bases are TGCGCCAGCAGCGCCGGACAGGGCCCCTACGAGCAGTACTTC. The chain carries TRBV5-1 and TRBJ2-7; the match to TRBD1 covers 8 bases. The V and J ends lost 4 bases and 2 bases, in that order; junction bases with no gene match: 5. The CDR3 runs 14 residues. Germline CDR1 is SGHRS and CDR2 is YFSETQ.

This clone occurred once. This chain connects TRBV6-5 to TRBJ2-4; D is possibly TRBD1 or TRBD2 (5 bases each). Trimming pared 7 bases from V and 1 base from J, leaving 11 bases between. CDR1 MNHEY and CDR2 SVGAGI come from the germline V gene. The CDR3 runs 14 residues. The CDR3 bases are TGTGCCAGCAATCCGGGACGGGCCAAAAACATTCAGTACTTC. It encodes CASNPGRAKNIQYF.

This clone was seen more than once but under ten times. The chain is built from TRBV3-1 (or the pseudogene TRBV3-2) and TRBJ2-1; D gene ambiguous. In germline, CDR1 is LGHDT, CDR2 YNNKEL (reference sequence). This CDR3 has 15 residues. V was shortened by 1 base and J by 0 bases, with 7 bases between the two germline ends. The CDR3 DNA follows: TGTGCCAGCAGCCAAGTGGTGAACTCCTACAATGAGCAGTTCTTC. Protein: CASSQVVNSYNEQFF.

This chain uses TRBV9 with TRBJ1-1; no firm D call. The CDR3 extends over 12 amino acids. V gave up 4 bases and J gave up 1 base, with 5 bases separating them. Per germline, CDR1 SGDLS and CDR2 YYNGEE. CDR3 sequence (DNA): TGTGCCAGCAGCAGCTCGAACACTGAAGCTTTCTTT. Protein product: CASSSSNTEAFF.

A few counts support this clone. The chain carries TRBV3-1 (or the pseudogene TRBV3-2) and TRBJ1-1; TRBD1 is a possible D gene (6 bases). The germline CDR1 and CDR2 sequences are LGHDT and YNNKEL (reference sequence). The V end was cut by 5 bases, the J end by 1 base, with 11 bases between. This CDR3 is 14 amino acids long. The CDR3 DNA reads TGTGCCAGCAGCAAGGACAGCGAGAACACTGAAGCTTTCTTT. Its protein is CASSKDSENTEAFF.

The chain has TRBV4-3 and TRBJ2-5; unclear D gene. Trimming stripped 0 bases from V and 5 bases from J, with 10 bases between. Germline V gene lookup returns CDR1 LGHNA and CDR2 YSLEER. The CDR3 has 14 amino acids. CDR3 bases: TGCGCCAGCAGCCAAGATACCAGTAGGGAGACCCAGTACTTC. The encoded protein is CASSQDTSRETQYF.

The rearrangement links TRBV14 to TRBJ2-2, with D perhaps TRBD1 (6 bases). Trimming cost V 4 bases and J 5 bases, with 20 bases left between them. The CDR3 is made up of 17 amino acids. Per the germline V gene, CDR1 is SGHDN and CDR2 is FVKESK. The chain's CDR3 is CASSPMDRGIQTGELFF. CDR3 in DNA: TGTGCCAGCAGCCCCATGGACAGAGGCATCCAAACCGGGGAGCTGTTTTTT.

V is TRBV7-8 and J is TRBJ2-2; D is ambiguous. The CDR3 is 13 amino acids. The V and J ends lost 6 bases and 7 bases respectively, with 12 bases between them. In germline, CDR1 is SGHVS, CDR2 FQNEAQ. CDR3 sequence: CASSATRSGELFF. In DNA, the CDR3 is TGTGCCAGCAGTGCGACTCGGAGCGGGGAGCTGTTTTTT.

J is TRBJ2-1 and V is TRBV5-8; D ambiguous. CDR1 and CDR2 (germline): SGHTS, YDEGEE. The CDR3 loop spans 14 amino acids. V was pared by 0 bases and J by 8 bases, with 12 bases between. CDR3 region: CASSLAGEFDEQFF. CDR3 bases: TGTGCCAGCAGCTTGGCTGGAGAATTCGATGAGCAGTTCTTC.

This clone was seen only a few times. The CDR3 nucleotides read TGTGCCAGCAGCATGGGACTAGCGGGGGGTAAGGGTGAGCAGTTCTTC. Its translation is CASSMGLAGGKGEQFF. The rearrangement links TRBV7-3 to TRBJ2-1, with TRBD2 matching over 15 bases. V gave up 5 bases and J gave up 9 bases; unmatched junction bases: 8. Germline V gene data show CDR1 as SGHTA and CDR2 as FQGTGA. The length of the CDR3 is 16 residues.

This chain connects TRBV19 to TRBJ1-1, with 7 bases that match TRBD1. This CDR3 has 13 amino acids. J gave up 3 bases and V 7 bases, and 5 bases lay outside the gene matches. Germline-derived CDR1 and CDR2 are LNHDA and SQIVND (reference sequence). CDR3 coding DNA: TGTGCCAGTAAAGGGCAGGGGGACACTGAAGCTTTCTTT. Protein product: CASKGQGDTEAFF.

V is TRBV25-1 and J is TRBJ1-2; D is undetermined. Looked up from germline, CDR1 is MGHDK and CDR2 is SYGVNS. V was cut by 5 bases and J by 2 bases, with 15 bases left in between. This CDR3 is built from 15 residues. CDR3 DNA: TGTGCCAGCAGTACCTCCTACCGGGTCAACTATGGCTACACCTTC. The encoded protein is CASSTSYRVNYGYTF.

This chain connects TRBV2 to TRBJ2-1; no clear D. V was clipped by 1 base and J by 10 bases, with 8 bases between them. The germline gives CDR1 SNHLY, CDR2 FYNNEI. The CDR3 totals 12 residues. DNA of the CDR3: TGTGCCAGCAGTGAAGAGTTAGACGAGCAGTTCTTC. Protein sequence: CASSEELDEQFF.

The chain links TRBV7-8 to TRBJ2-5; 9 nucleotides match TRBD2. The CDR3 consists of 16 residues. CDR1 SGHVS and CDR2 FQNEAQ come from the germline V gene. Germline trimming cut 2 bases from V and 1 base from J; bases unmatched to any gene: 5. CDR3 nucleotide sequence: TGTGCCAGCAGCTTATTGAGCGGGGGGTCCCAAGAGACCCAGTACTTC. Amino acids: CASSLLSGGSQETQYF. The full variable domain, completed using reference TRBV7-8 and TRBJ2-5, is GAGVSQSPRYKVAKRGQDVALRCDPISGHVSLFWYQQALGQGPEFLTYFQNEAQLDKSGLPSDRFFAERPEGSVSTLKIQRTQQEDSAVYLCASSLLSGGSQETQYFGPGTRLLVL.

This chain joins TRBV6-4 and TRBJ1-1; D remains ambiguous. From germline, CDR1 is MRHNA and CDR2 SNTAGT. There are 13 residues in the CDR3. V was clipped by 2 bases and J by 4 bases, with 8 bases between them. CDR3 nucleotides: TGTGCCAGCAGTGACAGGGAGGGCACTGAAGCTTTCTTT. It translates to CASSDREGTEAFF.

CDR3 protein: CASRPIGNTIYF. CDR3 nucleotide sequence: TGTGCCAGCAGACCTATTGGAAACACCATATATTTT. The J gene is TRBJ1-3, the V gene TRBV6-5; no reliable D call. This CDR3 comprises 12 residues. Germline values: CDR1 MNHEY, CDR2 SVGAGI. V lost 6 bases, J lost 3 bases, and 6 bases lay in between.

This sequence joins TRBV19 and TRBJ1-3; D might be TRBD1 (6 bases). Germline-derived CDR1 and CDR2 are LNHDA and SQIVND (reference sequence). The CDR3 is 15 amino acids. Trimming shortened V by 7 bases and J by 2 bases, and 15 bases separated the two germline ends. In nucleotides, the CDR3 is TGTGCCAGTACTCCGGGGGCAGGGCCTGGAAACACCATATATTTT. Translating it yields CASTPGAGPGNTIYF. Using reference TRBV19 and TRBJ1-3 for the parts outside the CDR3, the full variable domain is DGGITQSPKYLFRKEGQNVTLSCEQNLNHDAMYWYRQDPGQGLRLIYYSQIVNDFQKGDIAEGYSVSREKKESFPLTVTSAQKNPTAFYLCASTPGAGPGNTIYFGEGSWLTVV.

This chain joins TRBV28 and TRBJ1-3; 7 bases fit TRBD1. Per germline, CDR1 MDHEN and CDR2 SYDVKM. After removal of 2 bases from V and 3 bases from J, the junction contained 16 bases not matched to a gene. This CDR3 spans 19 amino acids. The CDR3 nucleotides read TGTGCCAGCAGTTTAGGGTCTCGGCTGACAGGGACTTTTGGAAACACCATATATTTT. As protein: CASSLGSRLTGTFGNTIYF.

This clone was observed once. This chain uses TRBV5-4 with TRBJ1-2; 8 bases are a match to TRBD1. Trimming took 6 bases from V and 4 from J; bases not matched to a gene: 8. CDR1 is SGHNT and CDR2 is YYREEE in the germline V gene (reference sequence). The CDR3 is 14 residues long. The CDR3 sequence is CASTPLGQGYGYTF. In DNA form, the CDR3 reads TGTGCCAGCACCCCCCTTGGACAGGGCTATGGCTACACCTTC.

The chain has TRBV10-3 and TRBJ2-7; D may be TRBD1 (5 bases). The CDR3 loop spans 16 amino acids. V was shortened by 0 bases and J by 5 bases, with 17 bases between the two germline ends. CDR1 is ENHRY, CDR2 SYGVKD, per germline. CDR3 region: CAISESRQGKGHEQYF. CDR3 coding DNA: TGTGCCATCAGTGAGTCGAGGCAGGGAAAGGGCCACGAGCAGTACTTC.

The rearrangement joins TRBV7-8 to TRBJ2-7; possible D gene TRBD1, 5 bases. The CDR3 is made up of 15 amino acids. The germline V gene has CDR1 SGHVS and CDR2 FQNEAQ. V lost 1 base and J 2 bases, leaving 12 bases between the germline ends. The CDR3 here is CASSLGSQGPYEQYF. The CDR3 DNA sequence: TGTGCCAGCAGCTTAGGGTCCCAGGGCCCCTACGAGCAGTACTTC.

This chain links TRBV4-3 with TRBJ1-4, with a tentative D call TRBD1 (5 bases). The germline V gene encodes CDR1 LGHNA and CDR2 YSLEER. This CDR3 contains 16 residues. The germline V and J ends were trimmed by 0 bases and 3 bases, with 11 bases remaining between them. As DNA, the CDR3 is TGCGCCAGCAGCCAAGATCGTGGGGGGTCTAATGAAAAACTGTTTTTT. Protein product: CASSQDRGGSNEKLFF.

CDR3 amino acids: CASNQGYSYEQYF. The DNA for the CDR3 is TGTGCCAGCAACCAGGGGTACTCCTACGAGCAGTACTTC. The V call is TRBV12-3 or TRBV12-4, the J call TRBJ2-7; a possible D gene is TRBD1 (6 bases). V lost 7 bases, J lost 0 bases, and 10 bases lay in between. The CDR3 runs 13 residues.

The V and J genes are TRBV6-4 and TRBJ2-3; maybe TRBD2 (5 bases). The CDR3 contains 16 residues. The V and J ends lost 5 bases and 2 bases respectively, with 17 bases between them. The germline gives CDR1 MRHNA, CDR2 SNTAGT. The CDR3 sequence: CASSPKRWAATDTQYF. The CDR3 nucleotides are TGTGCCAGCAGTCCCAAGCGGTGGGCAGCCACAGATACGCAGTATTTT.

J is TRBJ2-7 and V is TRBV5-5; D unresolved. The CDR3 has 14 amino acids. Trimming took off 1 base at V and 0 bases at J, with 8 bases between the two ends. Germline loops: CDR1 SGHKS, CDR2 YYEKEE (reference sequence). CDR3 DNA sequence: TGTGCCAGCAGCTTGAGGGCCTTCTCCTACGAGCAGTACTTC. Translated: CASSLRAFSYEQYF. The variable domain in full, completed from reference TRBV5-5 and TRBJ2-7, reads DAGVTQSPTHLIKTRGQQVTLRCSPISGHKSVSWYQQVLGQGPQFIFQYYEKEERGRGNFPDRFSARQFPNYSSELNVNALLLGDSALYLCASSLRAFSYEQYFGPGTRLTVT.

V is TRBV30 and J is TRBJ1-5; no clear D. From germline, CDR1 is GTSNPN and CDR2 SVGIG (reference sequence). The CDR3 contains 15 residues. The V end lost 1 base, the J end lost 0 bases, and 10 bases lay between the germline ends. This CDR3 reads CAWSERGYSNQPQHF. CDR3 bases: TGTGCCTGGAGTGAGCGTGGCTATAGCAATCAGCCCCAGCATTTT. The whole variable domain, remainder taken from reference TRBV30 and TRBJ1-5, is SQTIHQWPATLVQPVGSPLSLECTVEGTSNPNLYWYRQAAGRGLQLLFYSVGIGQISSEVPQNLSASRPQDRQFILSSKKLLLSDSGFYLCAWSERGYSNQPQHFGDGTRLSIL.